Below are 24 T cell receptor beta chains sequenced from a single sample in a study of memory CD8 T cells in hepatitis C reinfection. Time point of the sample: late/post reinfection, 12 to 24 weeks after detection. TCR sequencing was done directly ex vivo on sorted cells, without expansion in vitro. This table comes from immunoSEQ multiplex PCR, and its TCRdb copy is limited to in-frame clones, with some not included. The sample carries 45,000 to 50,000 clones, nearly 90% recorded once. Sample: naive CD8+ T cells sorted from blood. These receptors all stem from a man between 18 and 35 years old with hepatitis C virus infection.

The V and J genes are TRBV5-4 and TRBJ1-1; TRBD1 agrees at 11 bases. CDR3 size: 16 residues. From germline, CDR1 is SGHNT and CDR2 YYREEE (reference sequence). J lost 6 bases, V lost 0 bases, and 7 bases had no gene match. CDR3 region: CASSLGTGGQLAEAFF. The CDR3 DNA follows: TGTGCCAGCAGCTTGGGGACAGGGGGCCAATTGGCTGAAGCTTTCTTT.

CDR3 sequence reads: CSVVGGSGRIGEQFF. The CDR3 DNA reads TGCAGCGTTGTTGGTGGTAGCGGGAGGATAGGTGAGCAGTTCTTC. The chain employs TRBV29-1 and TRBJ2-1; 10 nucleotides line up with TRBD2. Losses at the gene ends were 4 bases for V and 9 bases for J; bases not matched to a gene: 12. The CDR3 has 15 amino acids. From germline, CDR1 is SQVTM and CDR2 ANQGSEA.

The chain joins TRBV28 to TRBJ2-3; 7 bases fit TRBD2. The J segment lost 6 bases and the V segment lost 5 bases, leaving 8 bases of the junction unmatched. Germline CDR1 reads MDHEN; CDR2 reads SYDVKM. The CDR3 totals 14 residues. CDR3 sequence reads: CASSPPQGGDTQYF. The CDR3 DNA reads TGTGCCAGCAGTCCACCCCAGGGAGGGGATACGCAGTATTTT.

The V call is TRBV29-1, the J call TRBJ1-3, with D possibly being TRBD1 (5 bases). Trimming removed 6 bases from V and 0 bases from J, with 18 bases in between. The germline CDR1 and CDR2 sequences are SQVTM and ANQGSEA. The CDR3 extends over 16 amino acids. CDR3 residues: CSVLTLDRFSGNTIYF. For the CDR3, the DNA is TGCAGCGTCCTCACCCTAGACAGATTCTCTGGAAACACCATATATTTT.

The CDR3, as DNA: TGTGCCAGCAGCCCAGCGGGGGCAGAAGAGACCCAGTACTTC. Amino acid sequence: CASSPAGAEETQYF. The chain carries TRBV9 and TRBJ2-5; 8 bases match TRBD2. With 4 bases clipped from V and 3 bases from J, the junction kept 5 bases outside the gene matches. The length of the CDR3 is 14 residues. Germline values: CDR1 SGDLS, CDR2 YYNGEE.

The chain links TRBV7-9 to TRBJ2-1, with no clear D. V shed 5 bases and J shed 8 bases, with 10 bases lying between them. This CDR3 is 12 amino acids long. CDR1 is SEHNR, CDR2 FQNEAQ, per germline (reference sequence). As DNA, the CDR3 is TGTGCCAGCAGCGTATTAGAAGATGAGCAGTTCTTC. Translation gives CASSVLEDEQFF. Based on the CDR3 plus reference TRBV7-9 and TRBJ2-1, the full variable domain is DTGVSQNPRHKITKRGQNVTFRCDPISEHNRLYWYRQTLGQGPEFLTYFQNEAQLEKSRLLSDRFSAERPKGSFSTLEIQRTEQGDSAMYLCASSVLEDEQFFGPGTRLTVL.

The chain combines TRBV9 with TRBJ2-3; 8 bases line up with TRBD2. V lost 4 bases to trimming and J lost 5 bases; unmatched junction nucleotides: 9. Looked up from germline, CDR1 is SGDLS and CDR2 is YYNGEE. CDR3 length equals 15 residues. The CDR3 DNA sequence: TGTGCCAGCAGCCCATTCGGGAGGGAAGTAGATACGCAGTATTTT. Translation gives CASSPFGREVDTQYF.

This clone was recorded only once. This chain joins TRBV5-5 and TRBJ1-5, with D possibly being TRBD1 (6 bases). Germline lookup yields CDR1 SGHKS and CDR2 YYEKEE (reference sequence). The CDR3 spans 16 residues. Trimming shortened V by 4 bases and J by 2 bases, and 16 bases separated the two germline ends. The CDR3 DNA sequence: TGTGCCAGCAGCCTGATCGAGGACAGTCGCAATCAGCCCCAGCATTTT. Protein: CASSLIEDSRNQPQHF. Variable domain in full (rest from reference TRBV5-5 and TRBJ1-5): DAGVTQSPTHLIKTRGQQVTLRCSPISGHKSVSWYQQVLGQGPQFIFQYYEKEERGRGNFPDRFSARQFPNYSSELNVNALLLGDSALYLCASSLIEDSRNQPQHFGDGTRLSIL.

The DNA of the CDR3 is TGCGCCAGCAGCCAAGATAGGAGCGGGGGGGCCGATGAGCAGTTCTTC. Translating gives CASSQDRSGGADEQFF. This chain links TRBV4-3 with TRBJ2-1; TRBD2 agrees at 10 bases. V was pared by 0 bases and J by 8 bases, with 7 bases of the junction left unmatched. Germline-derived CDR1 and CDR2 are LGHNA and YSLEER. The CDR3 is 16 residues long.

This clone came up a few times. The V and J genes are TRBV5-4 and TRBJ1-4; D is possibly TRBD1 (5 bases). The CDR3 runs to 13 residues. The germline V gene encodes CDR1 SGHNT and CDR2 YYREEE (reference sequence). Deletions cut 4 bases from V and 10 bases from J, with 14 bases between. The CDR3 is CASSPDSIGKLFF. CDR3 DNA: TGTGCCAGCAGCCCTGACAGCATCGGAAAACTGTTTTTT.

For this clone: The same CDR3 can be traced to other DNA sequences in this sample. This chain uses TRBV7-8 with TRBJ1-1; 12 bases line up with TRBD1. The ends lost 7 bases at V and 7 bases at J; junction bases unmatched: 13. The germline V gene has CDR1 SGHVS and CDR2 FQNEAQ. This CDR3 is built from 16 residues. CDR3 sequence (DNA): TGTGCCAGCACCGAACCTGGGACAGGGGGCTTAATTGAAGCTTTCTTT. Translating it yields CASTEPGTGGLIEAFF.

This clone has a single count. The CDR3 coding sequence is TGCGCCAGCAGTTTTGACAGGGGAGGACAGCCCCAGCATTTT. It specifies CASSFDRGGQPQHF. This chain joins TRBV5-1 and TRBJ1-5, with 8 positions matching TRBD1. The V gene end was trimmed by 5 bases and the J gene end by 7 bases; junction bases not matched to a gene: 8. This CDR3 spans 14 amino acids. The germline CDR1 and CDR2 sequences are SGHRS and YFSETQ. The variable domain in full, completed from reference TRBV5-1 and TRBJ1-5, reads KAGVTQTPRYLIKTRGQQVTLSCSPISGHRSVSWYQQTPGQGLQFLFEYFSETQRNKGNFPGRFSGRQFSNSRSEMNVSTLELGDSALYLCASSFDRGGQPQHFGDGTRLSIL.

The rearrangement uses TRBV11-2 and TRBJ2-1; a possible D gene is TRBD2 (6 bases). Germline CDR1 SGHAT, CDR2 FQNNGV. There are 18 residues in the CDR3. Trimming cost V 3 bases and J 0 bases, with 18 bases left between them. CDR3 sequence (DNA): TGTGCCAGCAGCTTTGGAGGGGATGGGTGGAGCTCCTACAATGAGCAGTTCTTC. This sequence encodes CASSFGGDGWSSYNEQFF.

This chain connects TRBV4-1 to TRBJ2-1, with unresolved D. The CDR3 spans 12 residues. Trimming removed 2 bases at V and 8 bases at J, with 7 bases between. CDR1 and CDR2 from the germline V gene are MGHRA and YSYEKL. The CDR3 here is CASSQFSDEQFF. Written as DNA, the CDR3 is TGCGCCAGCAGCCAATTCAGCGATGAGCAGTTCTTC.

The rearrangement joins TRBV27 to TRBJ1-2, with 8 bases lining up with TRBD1. The length of the CDR3 is 14 residues. Germline assignment: CDR1 MNHEY and CDR2 SMNVEV (reference sequence). V gave up 4 bases and J gave up 2 bases; unmatched junction bases: 3. CDR3 sequence reads: CASSWDRRNYGYTF. As DNA, the CDR3 is TGTGCCAGCAGTTGGGACAGGCGGAACTATGGCTACACCTTC.

The chain joins TRBV6-4 to TRBJ1-5; D is unresolved. Per the germline V gene, CDR1 is MRHNA and CDR2 is SNTAGT. The CDR3 sequence is 14 residues long. Trimming cost V 2 bases and J 4 bases, with 9 bases left between them. DNA for the CDR3: TGTGCCAGCAGTGACCTTGTAGTGAATCAGCCCCAGCATTTT. This gives the protein CASSDLVVNQPQHF.

J is TRBJ2-3 and V is TRBV4-1; no definite D call. Deletions cut 3 bases from V and 2 bases from J, with 9 bases between. Germline-derived CDR1 and CDR2 are MGHRA and YSYEKL. The CDR3 is 14 residues long. The CDR3 sequence is CASSHLSDTDTQYF. For the CDR3, the DNA is TGCGCCAGCAGCCACCTATCTGACACAGATACGCAGTATTTT.

The chain has TRBV14 and TRBJ2-1, with D hard to call. Germline V lookup: CDR1 SGHDN, CDR2 FVKESK. V shed 6 bases and J shed 4 bases, with 4 bases lying between them. The CDR3 loop spans 11 amino acids. The CDR3 spells CASSLYNEQFF. CDR3 DNA: TGTGCCAGCAGTCTATACAATGAGCAGTTCTTC. Based on the CDR3 plus reference TRBV14 and TRBJ2-1, the full variable domain is EAGVTQFPSHSVIEKGQTVTLRCDPISGHDNLYWYRRVMGKEIKFLLHFVKESKQDESGMPNNRFLAERTGGTYSTLKVQPAELEDSGVYFCASSLYNEQFFGPGTRLTVL.

The chain carries TRBV7-9 and TRBJ2-7; TRBD2 matches at 7 bases. V lost 1 base to trimming and J lost 7 bases; unmatched junction nucleotides: 16. The CDR3 sequence is 17 residues long. CDR1 and CDR2 (germline): SEHNR, FQNEAQ (reference sequence). The CDR3 loop is CASSLEATISGGEEQYF. The CDR3 DNA sequence: TGTGCCAGCAGCTTAGAGGCTACCATATCGGGGGGAGAGGAGCAGTACTTC.

This chain connects TRBV7-9 to TRBJ2-3, with D unresolved. CDR3 length: 14 amino acids. The V gene lost 5 bases and the J gene lost 0 bases, with 9 bases spanning the gap. CDR1 and CDR2 from the germline V gene are SEHNR and FQNEAQ (reference sequence). Here the CDR3 reads CASSTLTSTDTQYF. The CDR3 DNA reads TGTGCCAGCAGCACGTTGACTAGCACAGATACGCAGTATTTT.

The chain joins TRBV29-1 to TRBJ1-2, with TRBD1 matching over 7 bases. CDR1 is SQVTM, CDR2 ANQGSEA, per germline. The J segment lost 4 bases and the V segment lost 8 bases, leaving 10 bases of the junction unmatched. This CDR3 is built from 13 residues. Here the CDR3 reads CSSRSRDSYGYTF. The CDR3 nucleotides read TGCAGCTCCCGGAGCCGGGACAGCTATGGCTACACCTTC.

The V gene is TRBV6-4, the J gene TRBJ1-6; 10 nucleotides line up with TRBD1. Per germline, CDR1 MRHNA and CDR2 SNTAGT. The CDR3 loop spans 15 amino acids. The V segment lost 2 bases and the J segment 5 bases; nucleotides outside the gene matches: 0. This chain's CDR3 is CASSDGTGDNSPLHF. The CDR3, as DNA: TGTGCCAGCAGTGACGGGACAGGGGATAATTCACCCCTCCACTTT.

The V call is TRBV6-1, the J call TRBJ1-1; D gene uncertain. CDR3 size: 15 residues. The germline V and J ends were trimmed by 3 bases and 4 bases, with 15 bases remaining between them. CDR1 and CDR2 (germline): MNHNS, SASEGT. The CDR3 sequence is CASSDPVGYGTEAFF. DNA for the CDR3: TGTGCCAGCAGTGACCCTGTGGGCTACGGCACTGAAGCTTTCTTT.

The rearrangement uses TRBV6-5 and TRBJ2-7; 7 bases are shared with TRBD2. The germline gives CDR1 MNHEY, CDR2 SVGAGI. The CDR3 is 13 residues long. J lost 3 bases, V lost 6 bases, and 5 bases had no gene match. The CDR3 loop reads CASSGGGYYEQYF. The CDR3 DNA reads as TGTGCCAGCAGCGGGGGAGGGTACTACGAGCAGTACTTC.